This T cell receptor beta chain was profiled in a study of blood T cells in healthy people across ages. Background on the study: Per two T cells, about one barcoded beta molecule was captured through template switching.

Points on this clonotype: Its antigen is not known.

Study outcomes and limitations: Unsorted PBMC input precluded a conclusive naive versus antigen-experienced comparison.

V lost 2 bases to trimming and J lost 4 bases, with 11 bases between them. The CDR3 consists of 14 residues. CDR1 is LGHDT, CDR2 YNNKEL, per germline (reference sequence). The use of a sample-barcoded 5' primer and a J-beta primer mix characterized a second PCR of about 7 to 12 cycles. Unique molecular identifiers of 12 random nucleotides labeled each cDNA. Researchers report that each sample yielded at least 2.5 million CDR3-containing paired-end reads. TCRdb ran MiXCR on the 5' RACE reads and lists one entry per CDR3 protein. The sample includes around 2 million distinct CDR3 sequences, around 42% of them seen just once.

The sample comprised blood. This clonotype was sampled from a human donor in good health. This chain uses TRBV3-1 with TRBJ1-2; D unresolved. In DNA form, the CDR3 reads TGTGCCAGCAGCCAACATCCGGGAGGCTATGGCTACACCTTC. Translating it yields CASSQHPGGYGYTF.